The rows below give T cell receptor beta chains drawn from one sample of a study of blood T cell repertoires in COVID-19. The assay was immunoSEQ multiplex PCR, and TCRdb's table has in-frame clones only and misses some. The repertoire holds 120,000 to 150,000 clones, with around 87% as singletons. Material: PBMCs or T cells enriched from blood (not recorded which). All receptors come from a woman aged 25 to 45 with acute COVID-19. Each CDR3 is given with its conserved first and last residue. Clone size is stated in some rows and not others, as once, few, many or a class when expanded.

J	V	size	CDR3
TRBJ2-3	TRBV7-2	-	CASSTFGQGADTQYF
TRBJ2-7	TRBV15	-	CATSETGGDNSYEQYF
TRBJ2-7	TRBV27	-	CASVSGQGAYEQYF
TRBJ1-4	TRBV5-1	-	CASSLLSTSTKLFF
TRBJ2-1	TRBV5-1	once	CASSPIAGDSYNEQFF
TRBJ1-5	TRBV19	-	CASSTTGGLYSNQPQHF
TRBJ1-2	TRBV4-1	-	CASSQDHGGYGGYTF
TRBJ2-3	TRBV19	-	CASSSGASGDTQYF
TRBJ2-3	TRBV19	once	CASSILAGGQDTQYF
TRBJ2-5	TRBV5-1	-	CASSPGGAGVEETQYF
TRBJ2-7	TRBV7-6	-	CASSLGTAAYEQYF
TRBJ1-4	TRBV27	few	CASSFLQGEREKLFF
TRBJ2-1	TRBV7-8	few	CASSLFVGDNEQFF
TRBJ2-1	TRBV28	-	CASSSLAGGLIDEQFF
TRBJ2-2	TRBV4-2	-	CASSPSGDFVTGELFF
TRBJ2-7	TRBV7-2	-	CASSPPSQGSGEQYF
TRBJ2-3	TRBV10-3	once	CAISPGVIGTDTQYF
TRBJ1-5	TRBV6-5	-	CASSQGANQPQHF
TRBJ1-5	TRBV28	-	CASWNTNRGLQPQHF
TRBJ2-1	TRBV6-4	once	CASSDRTNNEQFF
TRBJ2-1	TRBV6-4	-	CASSEKAGVGYNEQFF
TRBJ2-7	TRBV4-1	-	CASSHSDRGLYEQYF
TRBJ1-5	TRBV5-4	-	CASSLGGAGQPQHF
TRBJ1-2	TRBV7-2	once	CASSLRGDRHYGYTF
TRBJ2-7	TRBV11-2	-	CASTNEASGFYEQYF
TRBJ2-1	TRBV5-1	-	CASSSQGAVEGNEQFF
TRBJ1-2	TRBV27	few	CASSPSGGGVNGYTF
TRBJ2-7	TRBV10-3	-	CAIMGGQGLIYEQYF
TRBJ1-1	TRBV2	once	CASSPGTSAFF
TRBJ1-4	TRBV5-1	-	CASSLTGTSNEKLFF
TRBJ1-1	TRBV5-4	once	CASSRDRVINTEAFF
TRBJ1-5	TRBV6-6	-	CASSYDAGLNQPQHF
TRBJ1-2	TRBV6-2/TRBV6-3	-	CASSYSAGTGHGYTF
TRBJ2-1	TRBV6-4	-	CASSAEGSGRAYEQFF
TRBJ2-7	TRBV11-2	once	CASSYGTGEGYEQYF
TRBJ2-2	TRBV24-1	-	CATSDRGYTGELFF
TRBJ2-3	TRBV5-1	-	CASSPGLVLDTQYF
TRBJ1-4	TRBV5-1	-	CASSLDRTGRKANEKLFF
TRBJ1-2	TRBV28	-	CASSLSGQQNHGYTF
TRBJ1-3	TRBV28	-	CASRPRTGENTIYF
TRBJ1-2	TRBV15	-	CATSSQGGYGYTF
TRBJ2-7	TRBV3-1/TRBV3-2	-	CASSPFAGTVSYEQYF
TRBJ2-2	TRBV18	-	CASSPIGGQSTGELFF
TRBJ1-1	TRBV6-5	-	CASERAGTGNTEAFF
TRBJ2-1	TRBV7-6	-	CASSRGLVSVEQFF
TRBJ2-1	TRBV7-3	-	CASSLNPAGNNEQFF
TRBJ1-1	TRBV28	once	CASRGQGARVNTEAFF
TRBJ2-5	TRBV29-1	-	CSVDAQTRETQYF
TRBJ2-2	TRBV27	-	CASRLAGGTGELFF
TRBJ1-1	TRBV21-1	-	CASSRDSSTEAFF
TRBJ1-5	TRBV28	-	CASSLSGTDSGQPQHF
TRBJ1-3	TRBV4-2	-	CASSRSGTGGPRSGNTIYF
TRBJ2-7	TRBV6-5	-	CASSLGLAPHEQYF
TRBJ1-5	TRBV28	-	CASSLFGEQPQHF
TRBJ2-2	TRBV5-6	few	CASSLRGELFF
TRBJ1-1	TRBV25-1	-	CASRGTGVEGTEAFF
TRBJ1-3	TRBV7-9	-	CASSQLDRLFGNTIYF
TRBJ2-3	TRBV4-3	-	CASSQPGLASDTQYF
TRBJ1-1	TRBV18	-	CASSPRGRGPTEAFF
TRBJ1-5	TRBV2	-	CASTIGQGLQPQHF